One sample yielded the 21 T cell receptor beta chains listed below, sequenced in a study of shared clonotypes between healthy human individuals. Sequenced by immunoSEQ multiplex PCR; TCRdb stores in-frame clones only, minus some. The data contain roughly 2.6 million clones, about 92% of them singletons. Sequenced material: naive CD4+ T cells sorted from blood. Stated subset: CD45RA+ positively selected. Every receptor here comes from a man younger than 35 in good health.

The chain recombines TRBV2 with TRBJ2-3; 13 nucleotides agree with TRBD2. The V gene's germline CDR1 is SNHLY and CDR2 FYNNEI. CDR3 length: 23 amino acids. With 6 bases clipped from V and 1 base from J, the junction kept 25 bases outside the gene matches. CDR3 sequence (DNA): TGTGCCAGCAGGTTTACTAAACTAGCGGGGGGGCCATCTGGCGACGGCGGCACAGATACGCAGTATTTT. It codes for CASRFTKLAGGPSGDGGTDTQYF.

The chain is built from TRBV25-1 and TRBJ2-2, with 9 bases matching TRBD2. Germline CDR1 MGHDK, CDR2 SYGVNS. The CDR3 covers 15 residues. Trimming cost V 5 bases and J 0 bases; bases outside gene matches: 1. Written as DNA, the CDR3 is TGTGCCAGCAGTTTAGCGGGAGCGAACACCGGGGAGCTGTTTTTT. This translates into CASSLAGANTGELFF. The full variable domain, rest sourced from reference TRBV25-1 and TRBJ2-2, is EADIYQTPRYLVIGTGKKITLECSQTMGHDKMYWYQQDPGMELHLIHYSYGVNSTEKGDLSSESTVSRIRTEHFPLTLESARPSHTSQYLCASSLAGANTGELFFGEGSRLTVL.

This clone was found a few times. Within the sample, other DNA sequences also encode this same CDR3. The CDR3 nucleotides read TGTGCCTGGAGGGTAGGGAACACTGAAGCTTTCTTT. It translates to CAWRVGNTEAFF. V gene TRBV30 combines with J gene TRBJ1-1; the D is unclear. V dropped 3 bases and J dropped 1 base, with 6 bases sitting between them. The CDR3 totals 12 residues. Per the germline V gene, CDR1 is GTSNPN and CDR2 is SVGIG (reference sequence).

This rearrangement joins TRBV18 to TRBJ2-5; 7 nucleotides match TRBD2. Losses at the gene ends were 4 bases for V and 3 bases for J; bases not matched to a gene: 5. CDR3 length equals 14 residues. Germline loops: CDR1 KGHSH, CDR2 LQKENI. The CDR3: CASSHKSGEETQYF. CDR3 in DNA: TGTGCCAGCTCACATAAAAGCGGGGAAGAGACCCAGTACTTC. The full variable domain, its missing parts supplied by reference TRBV18 and TRBJ2-5, is NAGVMQNPRHLVRRRGQEARLRCSPMKGHSHVYWYRQLPEEGLKFMVYLQKENIIDESGMPKERFSAEFPKEGPSILRIQQVVRGDSAAYFCASSHKSGEETQYFGPGTRLLVL.

V is TRBV6-6 and J is TRBJ1-2; weak D call: TRBD1 (5 bases). This CDR3 spans 12 amino acids. V lost 8 bases to trimming and J lost 8 bases, with 15 bases between them. Per the germline V gene, CDR1 is MNHNY and CDR2 is SVGAGI (reference sequence). CDR3 sequence (DNA): TGTGCCAGCCTTAGGGACCTTGGGGGCTACACCTTC. This codes for CASLRDLGGYTF.

This chain connects TRBV6-5 to TRBJ2-2; D gene uncertain. In germline, CDR1 is MNHEY, CDR2 SVGAGI. V was cut by 2 bases and J by 6 bases, with 13 bases left in between. The CDR3 length is 15 residues. The CDR3 region has the DNA TGTGCCAGCAGTTACGGCGGAGCTTTTTCCGGGGAGCTGTTTTTT. The encoded protein is CASSYGGAFSGELFF.

V and J are TRBV6-6 and TRBJ1-6; D remains ambiguous. The CDR3 has 15 amino acids. Between the trimmed V and J ends, which lost 2 bases and 5 bases, there was a span of 10 bases. Germline values: CDR1 MNHNY, CDR2 SVGAGI (reference sequence). The CDR3 region has the DNA TGTGCCAGCAGTTACACCCGGTCGGATAATTCACCCCTCCACTTT. This encodes CASSYTRSDNSPLHF.

The J gene is TRBJ2-5, the V gene TRBV7-9; no firm D call. CDR3 length: 12 residues. The V gene lost 5 bases and the J gene lost 4 bases, with 8 bases spanning the gap. Germline assignment: CDR1 SEHNR and CDR2 FQNEAQ (reference sequence). CDR3 nucleotides: TGTGCCAGCAGCGGTACGGGAGAGACCCAGTACTTC. Translation gives CASSGTGETQYF.

V is TRBV28 and J is TRBJ2-5; D may be TRBD2 (7 bases). Trimming took 3 bases from V and 10 from J, leaving 24 bases between them. This CDR3 has 16 residues. Germline lookup yields CDR1 MDHEN and CDR2 SYDVKM. Here the CDR3 reads CASSFRGANEYVGQYF. The CDR3 DNA sequence: TGTGCCAGCAGTTTTCGGGGGGCCAACGAGTATGTCGGCCAGTACTTC.

This clone was detected only once. The chain joins TRBV5-4 to TRBJ2-2; unclear D gene. Germline V gives CDR1 SGHNT, CDR2 YYREEE (reference sequence). V lost 6 bases to trimming and J lost 4 bases, with 10 bases between them. The CDR3 loop spans 13 amino acids. For the CDR3, the DNA is TGTGCCAGCAACCCGGACCTCACCGGGGAGCTGTTTTTT. Translation gives CASNPDLTGELFF. The full variable domain, its missing parts supplied by reference TRBV5-4 and TRBJ2-2, is ETGVTQSPTHLIKTRGQQVTLRCSSQSGHNTVSWYQQALGQGPQFIFQYYREEENGRGNFPPRFSGLQFPNYSSELNVNALELDDSALYLCASNPDLTGELFFGEGSRLTVL.

This chain uses TRBV6-6 with TRBJ1-5, with D uncertain. CDR1 and CDR2 from the germline V gene are MNHNY and SVGAGI (reference sequence). Trimming took off 7 bases at V and 2 bases at J, with 9 bases between the two ends. The CDR3 is 13 amino acids. Here the CDR3 DNA reads TGTGCCAGCACCCTAGAGGGCAATCAGCCCCAGCATTTT. Protein sequence: CASTLEGNQPQHF.

This chain links TRBV7-2 with TRBJ2-3, with D perhaps TRBD2 (7 bases). Germline CDR1 reads SGHTA; CDR2 reads FQGNSA. The CDR3 has 12 residues. The V end was cut by 6 bases, the J end by 5 bases, with 9 bases between. CDR3 sequence: CASRGGVDTQYF. The CDR3 DNA is TGTGCCAGCAGAGGGGGGGTAGATACGCAGTATTTT. Combining the CDR3 with reference TRBV7-2 and TRBJ2-3 gives the whole variable domain GAGVSQSPSNKVTEKGKDVELRCDPISGHTALYWYRQSLGQGLEFLIYFQGNSAPDKSGLPSDRFSAERTGGSVSTLTIQRTQQEDSAVYLCASRGGVDTQYFGPGTRLTVL.

The J gene is TRBJ2-2, the V gene TRBV6-1; D remains unclear. Germline loops: CDR1 MNHNS, CDR2 SASEGT. There are 14 residues in the CDR3. The V end lost 7 bases, the J end lost 7 bases, and 16 bases lay between the germline ends. CDR3: CASKTGGFSGELFF. The CDR3 nucleotides read TGTGCCAGCAAGACCGGTGGGTTTAGCGGGGAGCTGTTTTTT.

The chain uses TRBV4-1 and TRBJ1-2; 7 nucleotides match TRBD1. Germline values: CDR1 MGHRA, CDR2 YSYEKL. The ends lost 4 bases at V and 4 bases at J; junction bases unmatched: 6. The CDR3 covers 14 residues. The CDR3 DNA follows: TGCGCCAGCAGCCCGCTGGCAGGGGGCTATGGCTACACCTTC. This codes for CASSPLAGGYGYTF.

A word on this clone: Other DNA sequences within the sample encode an identical CDR3. The J gene is TRBJ1-6, the V gene TRBV2; D remains unclear. The CDR3 has 14 amino acids. Germline V gene lookup returns CDR1 SNHLY and CDR2 FYNNEI. V lost 1 base, J lost 4 bases, and 5 bases lay in between. CDR3 bases: TGTGCCAGCAGTGAAGGGCAATATAATTCACCCCTCCACTTT. Translation gives CASSEGQYNSPLHF.

This clone was detected a few times. Other nucleotide sequences from this sample produce the same CDR3. The V call is TRBV19, the J call TRBJ1-5; 7 bases map to TRBD1. This CDR3 is 15 amino acids long. Unmatched junction bases numbered 3, after V lost 1 base and J lost 3 bases. Germline lookup yields CDR1 LNHDA and CDR2 SQIVND (reference sequence). For the CDR3, the DNA is TGTGCCAGTAGTATAGCGACAGGGTCCAATCAGCCCCAGCATTTT. Amino acids: CASSIATGSNQPQHF.

V gene TRBV20-1 combines with J gene TRBJ1-4; D gene uncertain. CDR1 is DFQATT and CDR2 is SNEGSKA in the germline V gene (reference sequence). The length of the CDR3 is 10 residues. With 4 bases removed from V and 8 bases from J, the gap between germline ends came to 5 bases. The CDR3 here is CSAKREKLFF. The DNA of the CDR3 is TGCAGTGCTAAGCGCGAAAAACTGTTTTTT.

The chain links TRBV9 to TRBJ2-1; D possibly matches TRBD1 or TRBD2 (7 bases each). The CDR3 length is 17 residues. The germline V gene encodes CDR1 SGDLS and CDR2 YYNGEE. With 0 bases removed from V and 1 base from J, the gap between germline ends came to 14 bases. In DNA form, the CDR3 reads TGTGCCAGCAGCGTAGGGCCCAGGGGGGGGTCCTACAATGAGCAGTTCTTC. Translating it yields CASSVGPRGGSYNEQFF.

DNA for the CDR3: TGCGCCAGCAGCCCCAGCTCGGGACACATTAATTCACCCCTCCACTTT. It translates to CASSPSSGHINSPLHF. The rearrangement uses TRBV4-1 and TRBJ1-6; tentatively, D is TRBD1 (6 bases). Looked up from germline, CDR1 is MGHRA and CDR2 is YSYEKL. CDR3 size: 16 residues. V was cut by 4 bases and J by 6 bases, with 16 bases left in between.

This clone was counted only a few times. This chain uses TRBV21-1 with TRBJ2-7; the table names TRBD1, a call not compared with the DNA. TRBV21-1 constitutes a pseudogene. This CDR3 contains 10 residues. CDR3 in amino acids: CARTTGREYF. CDR3 DNA: TGTGCCAGAACGACAGGAAGGGAGTACTTC.

The J gene is TRBJ1-6, the V gene TRBV23-1; D ambiguous. TRBV23-1 is classed as an ORF, of uncertain function. Trimming took 4 bases from V and 6 from J, leaving 16 bases between them. The CDR3 has 16 amino acids. CDR3 residues: CASSRKVEVFNSPLHF. DNA of the CDR3: TGCGCCAGCAGTCGAAAAGTTGAGGTCTTTAATTCACCCCTCCACTTT.